This is a list of T cell receptor beta chains from one sample in a study of lymphopenia after photon versus proton radiotherapy. Assay: immunoSEQ multiplex PCR; the TCRdb copy retains only in-frame clones and omits some. This table has some 31,000 clones, under 90% appearing once. This specimen consisted of peripheral blood, obtained from a patient treated with proton-based radiotherapy. All receptors derive from a woman aged 65 to 85 with pancreatic cancer. Each CDR3 is given with its conserved first and last residue. A D gene is named only where the DNA matches it firmly. Expanded clones get a size class; other rows say once, few or many, or leave the size out.

j_gene,d_gene,abundance,v_gene,CDR3nt,CDR3aa
TRBJ2-1,TRBD1,few,TRBV19,TGTGCCAGTAGTTCTCCGGGACAGGGACACAATGAGCAGTTCTTC,CASSSPGQGHNEQFF
TRBJ2-5,TRBD2,NA,TRBV23-1,TGCGCCAGCAGTCAAATTTTGAGTCTAGCGGGAGAGGGGGAGACCCAGTACTTC,CASSQILSLAGEGETQYF
TRBJ1-6,TRBD1,NA,TRBV6-5,TGTGCCAGCAGTTACAGGGGGCCCAATAATTCACCCCTCCACTTT,CASSYRGPNNSPLHF
TRBJ2-6,NA,once,TRBV4-1,TGCGCCAGCAGCCAAGATGCTCCTGGGGCCAACGTCCTGACTTTC,CASSQDAPGANVLTF
TRBJ2-7,NA,NA,TRBV10-3,TGTGCCATCAGTGGGGACGGCTACGAGCAGTACTTC,CAISGDGYEQYF
TRBJ2-7,TRBD1,NA,TRBV14,TGTGCCAGCAGCCAAGTCACAGGGGGGTACGAGCAGTACTTC,CASSQVTGGYEQYF
TRBJ1-4,NA,NA,TRBV19,TGTGCCAGTAGCCCCTCTCGGGCTTATAATGAAAAACTGTTTTTT,CASSPSRAYNEKLFF
TRBJ1-4,TRBD1,NA,TRBV6-1,TGTGCCACATACAGGGGTCTAACAACTAATGAAAAACTGTTTTTT,CATYRGLTTNEKLFF
TRBJ2-5,TRBD2,NA,TRBV7-2,TGTGCCAGCAGCTTAGGATGGGACTACCGAGAGACCCAGTACTTC,CASSLGWDYRETQYF
TRBJ2-1,NA,NA,TRBV15,TGTGCCACCAGCAGAGATGGGGGAAACAATGAGCAGTTCTTC,CATSRDGGNNEQFF
TRBJ2-1,TRBD2,few,TRBV5-3,TGTGCCAGAAGCTGGCTGGGACTAGCGGGAGCGCTATACAATGAGCAGTTCTTC,CARSWLGLAGALYNEQFF
TRBJ2-3,NA,NA,TRBV18,TGTGCCAGCTCACCACCGGCGGCAGGCACAGATACGCAGTATTTT,CASSPPAAGTDTQYF
TRBJ1-2,TRBD1,once,TRBV28,TGTGCCAGCAGTACAGGGGGCTTCTATGGCTACACCTTC,CASSTGGFYGYTF
TRBJ2-7,TRBD2,once,TRBV9,TGTGCCAGCAGCCCCGGAGCGGGGCAGAGCTCCTACGAGCAGTACTTC,CASSPGAGQSSYEQYF
TRBJ2-1,TRBD2,once,TRBV2,TGTGCCAGCACCCGGACTAGTCAGGTTGAGCAGTTCTTC,CASTRTSQVEQFF
TRBJ2-5,NA,NA,TRBV25-1,TGTGCCAGCAGTGAAGGGGAGGAGACCCAGTACTTC,CASSEGEETQYF
TRBJ2-1,NA,NA,TRBV6-5,TGTGCCAGCAGGCCCACTGCGGGGAATGAGCAGTTCTTC,CASRPTAGNEQFF
TRBJ2-1,TRBD1,NA,TRBV7-9,TGTGCCAGCAGCTCCCCAGCCAGGGGGAGTTACCACGTTGCTTTTGAGCAGTTCTTC,CASSSPARGSYHVAFEQFF
TRBJ2-3,NA,NA,TRBV11-3,TGTGCCAGCAGCTTCCCACAGCGGGCCGTTTTTGTGCAGTATTTT,CASSFPQRAVFVQYF
TRBJ2-1,NA,NA,TRBV4-1,TGCGCCAGCAGCCAATTTGGCGGTTACAATGAGCAGTTCTTC,CASSQFGGYNEQFF
TRBJ2-5,TRBD2,NA,TRBV11-3,TGTGCCAGCAGTCAAGGACTAGGGGAGACCCAGTACTTC,CASSQGLGETQYF
TRBJ1-1,NA,NA,TRBV6-5,TGTGCCAGCAGCTCGGGCCCGGTTGAAGCTTTCTTT,CASSSGPVEAFF
TRBJ1-4,TRBD1,NA,TRBV2,TGTGCCAGCAGCGAAATAGCCACAGGGGGGGGTGAAAAACTGTTTTTT,CASSEIATGGGEKLFF
TRBJ2-6,NA,NA,TRBV6-4,TGTGCCAGCAGTGAGACAGTCTCTGGGGCCAACGTCCTGACTTTC,CASSETVSGANVLTF
TRBJ2-3,TRBD2,NA,TRBV7-3,TGTGCCAGCAGCTGGACTAGCGGAAACACAGATACGCAGTATTTT,CASSWTSGNTDTQYF
TRBJ2-5,TRBD2,NA,TRBV7-2,TGTGCCAGCAGCTTCAGCGAACGGGAGGCCAAGGGAGAGACCCAGTACTTC,CASSFSEREAKGETQYF
TRBJ2-7,NA,once,TRBV28,TGTGCCAGCAGTTCGGGGGCCTACGAGCAGTACTTC,CASSSGAYEQYF
TRBJ2-1,TRBD2,NA,TRBV4-3,TGCGCCAGCAGCTCACCCGCGGGGACTAGCGGGAGGTATGAGCAGTTCTTC,CASSSPAGTSGRYEQFF
TRBJ2-7,TRBD1,few,TRBV9,TGTGCCAGCAGCGCCCGGGACAGTTCCTACGAGCAGTACTTC,CASSARDSSYEQYF
TRBJ1-1,NA,NA,TRBV29-1,TGCAGCGTTCATCCCCCAGCTTTCTTT,CSVHPPAFF
TRBJ2-1,TRBD1,NA,TRBV7-6,TGTGCCAGCAGCACACCATCCGGGACAGGGTGGAATGAGCAGTTCTTC,CASSTPSGTGWNEQFF
TRBJ2-3,NA,NA,TRBV5-1,TGCGCCAGCAGCTTGATGGCTGACATTAGCACAGATACGCAGTATTTT,CASSLMADISTDTQYF
TRBJ2-3,NA,NA,TRBV4-2,TGTGCCAGCAGCCAAACGGAACTAAGCACAGATACGCAGTATTTT,CASSQTELSTDTQYF
TRBJ1-1,NA,NA,TRBV7-2,TGTGCCAGCAGCTTAGTAGGTGGGGGCCTGGGGGAGGCTTTCTTT,CASSLVGGGLGEAFF
TRBJ2-5,NA,NA,TRBV5-4,TGTGCCAGCAGCTTGGAAGAGACCCAGTACTTC,CASSLEETQYF
TRBJ2-7,NA,once,TRBV21-1,TGTGCCAGCAACAAAGTATTCCGGCCTACCTACGAGCAGTACTTC,CASNKVFRPTYEQYF
TRBJ2-2,TRBD2,NA,TRBV14,TGTGCCAGCAGCCAAGATCTGGGGGGTCGGCGGGGGATCGTGGGCACCGGGGAGCTGTTTTTT,CASSQDLGGRRGIVGTGELFF
TRBJ2-2,TRBD1,NA,TRBV2,TGTGCCGGTGCAAGACAGGGGGCCCCGACCGGGGAGCTGTTTTTT,CAGARQGAPTGELFF
TRBJ1-2,TRBD1,NA,TRBV28,TGTGCCAGCAGCTCCTCCGGGACAGGGCTAGTATGGGGCTACACCTTC,CASSSSGTGLVWGYTF
TRBJ2-2,NA,NA,TRBV30,TGTGCCTGGACCCCAAGGAAAGTTAACACCGGGGAGCTGTTTTTT,CAWTPRKVNTGELFF
TRBJ1-1,NA,NA,TRBV2,TGTGCCAGCAGCGCCAGTGGCCGAGAAGCTTTCTTT,CASSASGREAFF
TRBJ2-3,NA,NA,TRBV4-3,TGCGCCAGCAGCCCAGCAGAGAGCACAGATACGCAGTATTTT,CASSPAESTDTQYF